These 25 T cell receptor beta chains were sequenced from one sample in a study of T cells in Graves' hyperthyroidism and ophthalmopathy. There were TCR beta CDR3 regions amplified from RNA transcripts. TCR CDR3 underwent first-round RT-PCR with the HTBI primer set. MiXCR, run by TCRdb on the multiplex PCR reads, gives a single entry per CDR3 protein. The top ten clones hold 8.4% of a sample with roughly 740,000 distinct CDR3 sequences, about a sixth of them seen once. The sequenced sample was blood. All receptors derive from a man aged 18-30 years with Graves' hyperthyroidism.

This chain links TRBV5-1 with TRBJ1-1; D is unresolved. The CDR3 covers 14 residues. In germline, CDR1 is SGHRS, CDR2 YFSETQ. Between the trimmed V and J ends, which lost 0 bases and 3 bases, there was a span of 9 bases. The CDR3 bases are TGCGCCAGCAGCTTGGCCCGCCAGGACACTGAAGCTTTCTTT. Protein product: CASSLARQDTEAFF.

In its sample, this clonotype was seen many times. V is TRBV12-5 and J is TRBJ2-1; 9 nucleotides line up with TRBD1. With 2 bases clipped from V and 7 bases from J, the junction kept 15 bases outside the gene matches. Germline V CDR1 and CDR2: LGHNT, FRNRAP. The CDR3 has 18 amino acids. The CDR3 DNA reads TGTGCTAGTGGTTTGACCCCTTCCGGGGACAGGGTGTTGAATGAGCAGTTCTTC. Its protein is CASGLTPSGDRVLNEQFF. Drawing the rest from reference TRBV12-5 and TRBJ2-1, the complete variable domain is DARVTQTPRHKVTEMGQEVTMRCQPILGHNTVFWYRQTMMQGLELLAYFRNRAPLDDSGMPKDRFSAEMPDATLATLKIQPSEPRDSAVYFCASGLTPSGDRVLNEQFFGPGTRLTVL.

The rearrangement joins TRBV11-2 to TRBJ2-7; 9 bases align to TRBD1. This CDR3 region has 15 residues. V dropped 5 bases and J dropped 6; count of bases not matched to a gene: 11. Germline-derived CDR1 and CDR2 are SGHAT and FQNNGV. The CDR3 nucleotides are TGTGCCAGCAGCCCAAGGACAGGGGACCTTCGCGAGCAGTACTTC. This sequence encodes CASSPRTGDLREQYF.

The chain employs TRBV5-1 and TRBJ2-7, with a tentative D call TRBD1 (6 bases). CDR1 SGHRS and CDR2 YFSETQ come from the germline V gene. The CDR3 length is 16 residues. V lost 0 bases, J lost 7 bases, and 20 bases lay in between. The CDR3, as DNA: TGCGCCAGCAGCTTGGCCGGGCGCGGAGAAAGGGGGGAGCAGTACTTC. Translation: CASSLAGRGERGEQYF.

This clonotype was observed many times. The genes are TRBV28 and TRBJ2-7; tentative D call: TRBD1 (5 bases). Germline V gene lookup returns CDR1 MDHEN and CDR2 SYDVKM. Trimming took 2 bases from V and 0 from J, leaving 8 bases between them. The CDR3 has 14 residues. Written as DNA, the CDR3 is TGTGCCAGCAGTTTAATAGGGGCCTCCTACGAGCAGTACTTC. As protein: CASSLIGASYEQYF.

This clonotype was recorded a few times. The chain couples TRBV7-9 to TRBJ2-1, with no clear D. V was cut by 1 base and J by 9 bases, with 13 bases left in between. CDR1 is SEHNR, CDR2 FQNEAQ, per germline (reference sequence). The CDR3 covers 14 residues. Here the CDR3 reads CASSLEPPVTEQFF. Here the CDR3 DNA reads TGTGCCAGCAGCTTAGAACCTCCCGTTACTGAGCAGTTCTTC. The full variable domain, its missing parts supplied by reference TRBV7-9 and TRBJ2-1, is DTGVSQNPRHKITKRGQNVTFRCDPISEHNRLYWYRQTLGQGPEFLTYFQNEAQLEKSRLLSDRFSAERPKGSFSTLEIQRTEQGDSAMYLCASSLEPPVTEQFFGPGTRLTVL.

The DNA for the CDR3 is TGTGCCATCAGTGAAAATATACAGCCCCAGCATTTT. It yields the protein CAISENIQPQHF. The chain uses TRBV10-3 and TRBJ1-5; D is undetermined. The V and J ends lost 3 bases and 7 bases respectively, with 7 bases between them. This CDR3 contains 12 residues. Germline V CDR1 and CDR2: ENHRY, SYGVKD.

The rearrangement links TRBV7-6 to TRBJ2-5; 8 bases agree with TRBD1. CDR1 and CDR2 from the germline V gene are SGHVS and FNYEAQ. The J segment lost 5 bases and the V segment lost 4 bases, leaving 12 bases of the junction unmatched. The CDR3 length is 16 residues. The CDR3 loop reads CASSSPYRTGLETQYF. In nucleotides, the CDR3 is TGTGCCAGCAGCTCCCCCTACAGGACAGGGCTGGAGACCCAGTACTTC.

This clonotype was seen a handful of times. The chain is built from TRBV7-3 and TRBJ2-3; TRBD2 might be the D (5 bases). Germline CDR1 is SGHTA and CDR2 is FQGTGA. Trimming took off 5 bases at V and 2 bases at J, with 11 bases between the two ends. The CDR3 is 14 residues long. CDR3 bases: TGTGCCAGCAGCAAACGGGAATTCACAGATACGCAGTATTTT. It is translated as CASSKREFTDTQYF.

The rearrangement links TRBV11-3 to TRBJ2-7; 7 bases map to TRBD1. The CDR3 runs to 13 residues. The germline V gene has CDR1 SGHNT and CDR2 YENEEA. V shed 5 bases and J 6 bases; nucleotides not matched to a gene: 7. The CDR3 DNA follows: TGTGCCAGCAGCACCGGGACAGCAAGCGAGCAGTACTTC. It encodes CASSTGTASEQYF.

This clonotype showed up many times. CDR3 protein: CASSEYRGQGHEQYF. CDR3 DNA: TGTGCCAGCAGTGAATATCGGGGGCAGGGCCACGAGCAGTACTTC. The rearrangement uses TRBV25-1 and TRBJ2-7, with D tentatively TRBD1 or TRBD2 (6 bases each). Germline V gene sequence: CDR1 MGHDK, CDR2 SYGVNS. With 0 bases removed from V and 5 bases from J, the gap between germline ends came to 14 bases. The CDR3 covers 15 residues.

For this clonotype: This could be a read error, since a much larger clone is one nucleotide away. This chain links TRBV6-5 with TRBJ2-5; D is perhaps TRBD2 (5 bases). The CDR3 consists of 11 residues. CDR1 MNHEY and CDR2 SVGAGI come from the germline V gene. Trimming shortened V by 2 bases and J by 7 bases, and 5 bases separated the two germline ends. CDR3 sequence reads: CASSYAGTQYF. DNA for the CDR3: TGTGCCAGCAGTTACGCGGGGACCCAGTACTTC.

This clonotype has just a few counts. V and J are TRBV6-2 or TRBV6-3 and TRBJ1-2, with D unclear. CDR1 is MNHEY, CDR2 SVGEGT, per germline. The V and J ends lost 2 bases and 5 bases respectively, with 9 bases between them. There are 13 residues in the CDR3. The CDR3 bases are TGTGCCAGCAGTTACCCAATAGGGTATGGCTACACCTTC. Its protein is CASSYPIGYGYTF.

This clonotype was recorded many times. The chain uses TRBV2 and TRBJ2-7; weak D call: TRBD1 (5 bases). V lost 3 bases to trimming and J lost 1 base, with 10 bases between them. The CDR3 loop spans 14 amino acids. Germline values: CDR1 SNHLY, CDR2 FYNNEI. In nucleotides, the CDR3 is TGTGCCAGCAGTGATTTGACAGAGTCCTACGAGCAGTACTTC. Protein sequence: CASSDLTESYEQYF. Using reference TRBV2 and TRBJ2-7 for the parts outside the CDR3, the full variable domain is EPEVTQTPSHQVTQMGQEVILRCVPISNHLYFYWYRQILGQKVEFLVSFYNNEISEKSEIFDDQFSVERPDGSNFTLKIRSTKLEDSAMYFCASSDLTESYEQYFGPGTRLTVT.

This clonotype occurred many times. The chain recombines TRBV18 with TRBJ2-1; 11 nucleotides align to TRBD2. The CDR3 totals 17 residues. Germline V gene lookup returns CDR1 KGHSH and CDR2 LQKENI. With V trimmed by 3 bases and J by 8 bases, 12 bases remained unmatched. The CDR3, as DNA: TGTGCCAGCTCACCCTTACTAGCGGGAGTGGGGCAGGATGAGCAGTTCTTC. It yields the protein CASSPLLAGVGQDEQFF.

This chain connects TRBV6-9 to TRBJ2-1, with TRBD2 identical over 10 bases. The CDR3 loop spans 14 amino acids. Per the germline V gene, CDR1 is MNHGY and CDR2 is SVAAGI. The junction had 8 bases not matched to a gene; V was cut back by 7 bases and J by 8 bases. CDR3 in amino acids: CASIRERGGDEQFF. CDR3 nucleotide sequence: TGTGCCAGCATAAGGGAGCGGGGGGGCGATGAGCAGTTCTTC.

This chain uses TRBV19 with TRBJ2-7, with D unresolved. The germline V gene has CDR1 LNHDA and CDR2 SQIVND (reference sequence). The CDR3 contains 13 residues. V shed 2 bases and J shed 5 bases, with 10 bases lying between them. Written as DNA, the CDR3 is TGTGCCAGTAGTATAAATCGGATCAACGAGCAGTACTTC. This encodes CASSINRINEQYF.

This clonotype was recorded a few times. The chain employs TRBV6-1 and TRBJ1-5; 9 bases are shared with TRBD1. This CDR3 comprises 16 residues. Trimming removed 6 bases from V and 7 bases from J; junction bases left unmatched: 13. CDR1 and CDR2 from the germline V gene are MNHNS and SASEGT. The CDR3 coding sequence is TGTGCCAGCAGCCCCCCGATACCGACAGGGGGGCAGCCCCAGCATTTT. Translated, it gives CASSPPIPTGGQPQHF.

The gene calls are TRBV19 and TRBJ2-3, with TRBD1 matching 8 bases. The CDR3 has 16 residues. J lost 4 bases, V lost 6 bases, and 12 bases had no gene match. Germline-derived CDR1 and CDR2 are LNHDA and SQIVND (reference sequence). The CDR3 DNA follows: TGTGCCAGTAGCTCTGCCCGGGGACAGGTCCCAGATACGCAGTATTTT. Protein sequence: CASSSARGQVPDTQYF.

There are a few counts of this clonotype. V and J are TRBV28 and TRBJ2-5; 8 bases are shared with TRBD2. V was pared by 4 bases and J by 5 bases, with 9 bases of the junction left unmatched. The CDR3 has 15 residues. Per the germline V gene, CDR1 is MDHEN and CDR2 is SYDVKM. CDR3 sequence reads: CASSWFGRAGETQYF. As DNA, the CDR3 is TGTGCCAGCAGTTGGTTCGGGAGGGCCGGGGAGACCCAGTACTTC.

The V gene is TRBV7-2, the J gene TRBJ2-6; no firm D call. V gave up 5 bases and J gave up 4 bases, with 9 bases separating them. CDR3 size: 14 residues. Germline lookup yields CDR1 SGHTA and CDR2 FQGNSA. This CDR3 is CASSRAPGANVLTF. The DNA of the CDR3 is TGTGCCAGCAGCCGGGCGCCGGGGGCCAACGTCCTGACTTTC.

This sequence joins TRBV7-9 and TRBJ2-1; possibly TRBD1 for D (5 bases). Per the germline V gene, CDR1 is SEHNR and CDR2 is FQNEAQ (reference sequence). The germline V and J ends were trimmed by 5 bases and 4 bases, with 9 bases remaining between them. This CDR3 has 13 residues. In DNA form, the CDR3 reads TGTGCCAGCAGCAAGACAGAATACAATGAGCAGTTCTTC. It specifies CASSKTEYNEQFF.

This clonotype was counted a few times. The rearrangement joins TRBV9 to TRBJ2-1; no clear D. The CDR3 runs 11 residues. V was trimmed by 7 bases and J by 10 bases, leaving 12 bases between them. From germline, CDR1 is SGDLS and CDR2 YYNGEE. CDR3 loop: CASVDWREQFF. In DNA, the CDR3 is TGTGCCAGCGTCGACTGGCGGGAGCAGTTCTTC. Combining the CDR3 with reference TRBV9 and TRBJ2-1 gives the whole variable domain DSGVTQTPKHLITATGQRVTLRCSPRSGDLSVYWYQQSLDQGLQFLIQYYNGEERAKGNILERFSAQQFPDLHSELNLSSLELGDSALYFCASVDWREQFFGPGTRLTVL.

V gene TRBV2 combines with J gene TRBJ1-3; D uncertain. The CDR3 is made up of 10 amino acids. V was shortened by 3 bases and J by 7 bases, with 1 base between the two germline ends. Germline assignment: CDR1 SNHLY and CDR2 FYNNEI. The CDR3 here is CASSDNTIYF. DNA of the CDR3: TGTGCCAGCAGTGACAACACCATATATTTT.

The rearrangement links TRBV6-6 to TRBJ1-1; the match to TRBD1 covers 10 bases. The V segment lost 0 bases and the J segment 11 bases; nucleotides outside the gene matches: 6. From germline, CDR1 is MNHNY and CDR2 SVGAGI (reference sequence). The CDR3 loop spans 14 amino acids. The CDR3 nucleotides are TGTGCCAGCAGTTACTCGACAGGGGGCCCCGGTGCTTTCTTT. Protein sequence: CASSYSTGGPGAFF.